A selection of T cell receptor beta chains follows, all from one sample in a study of blood T cell repertoires in COVID-19. TCRdb's table, derived via immunoSEQ multiplex PCR, lists solely in-frame clones and lacks some. The profile shows under 250,000 clones, under 90% of them singletons. Sample: peripheral blood. These receptors were taken from a man aged 55 to 70 who had recovered from COVID-19. Both conserved end residues are part of each CDR3. Fields, in order: V gene, J gene, D gene, clone size, CDR3 protein, CDR3 DNA. D genes are given only for firm matches. Clone size is not always given. Where it is, it says once, few, many or a class for expanded clones.

v_call: TRBV7-7; j_call: TRBJ2-1; d_call: TRBD1; clone_size: -; cdr3_aa: CASSEGQGPYNEQFF; cdr3_nt: TGTGCTAGCAGCGAAGGACAGGGGCCCTACAATGAGCAGTTCTTC
v_call: TRBV28; j_call: TRBJ2-2; d_call: -; clone_size: -; cdr3_aa: CASSARTPNTGELFF; cdr3_nt: TGTGCCAGCAGTGCTAGGACACCGAACACCGGGGAGCTGTTTTTT
v_call: TRBV7-9; j_call: TRBJ2-3; d_call: -; clone_size: once; cdr3_aa: CASSHEATQYF; cdr3_nt: TGTGCCAGCAGTCACGAAGCAACGCAGTATTTT
v_call: TRBV19; j_call: TRBJ2-2; d_call: TRBD2; clone_size: -; cdr3_aa: CASSIGTSPDTGELFF; cdr3_nt: TGTGCCAGTAGTATAGGGACTAGCCCCGACACCGGGGAGCTGTTTTTT
v_call: TRBV18; j_call: TRBJ2-7; d_call: TRBD1; clone_size: -; cdr3_aa: CASSPPDRDLYEQYF; cdr3_nt: TGTGCCAGCTCACCACCCGACAGGGACCTTTACGAGCAGTACTTC
v_call: TRBV30; j_call: TRBJ1-1; d_call: -; clone_size: -; cdr3_aa: CAWSTGGSWVTGEAFF; cdr3_nt: TGTGCCTGGAGTACCGGGGGGTCTTGGGTCACAGGTGAAGCTTTCTTT
v_call: TRBV7-9; j_call: TRBJ1-2; d_call: -; clone_size: -; cdr3_aa: CASSFGAANYGYTF; cdr3_nt: TGTGCCAGCAGCTTTGGGGCGGCTAACTATGGCTACACCTTC
v_call: TRBV11-2; j_call: TRBJ2-3; d_call: TRBD1; clone_size: -; cdr3_aa: CASSSPGQGATDTQYF; cdr3_nt: TGTGCCAGCAGCTCCCCGGGACAGGGGGCGACAGATACGCAGTATTTT
v_call: TRBV2; j_call: TRBJ2-3; d_call: TRBD2; clone_size: -; cdr3_aa: CASSVSGRTDTQYF; cdr3_nt: TGTGCCAGCAGTGTAAGCGGGAGAACAGATACGCAGTATTTT
v_call: TRBV4-3; j_call: TRBJ2-5; d_call: -; clone_size: -; cdr3_aa: CASSQDPGAVETQYF; cdr3_nt: TGCGCCAGCAGCCAAGATCCGGGAGCGGTTGAGACCCAGTACTTC
v_call: TRBV6-4; j_call: TRBJ2-7; d_call: -; clone_size: -; cdr3_aa: CASSDPRVFSYEQYF; cdr3_nt: TGTGCCAGCAGTGACCCTCGGGTCTTCTCCTACGAGCAGTACTTC
v_call: TRBV6-5; j_call: TRBJ2-7; d_call: TRBD2; clone_size: -; cdr3_aa: CASSYGGSLYEQYF; cdr3_nt: TGTGCCAGCAGTTACGGCGGGAGTCTCTACGAGCAGTACTTC
v_call: TRBV5-5; j_call: TRBJ2-5; d_call: TRBD2; clone_size: -; cdr3_aa: CASSFLAGGPRETQYF; cdr3_nt: TGTGCCAGCAGCTTCCTAGCGGGAGGGCCAAGAGAGACCCAGTACTTC
v_call: TRBV19; j_call: TRBJ2-5; d_call: TRBD1; clone_size: -; cdr3_aa: CASSFSQDRRPGTQYF; cdr3_nt: TGTGCCAGTAGTTTCTCGCAGGACAGGCGGCCGGGGACCCAGTACTTC
v_call: TRBV6-5; j_call: TRBJ2-1; d_call: TRBD2; clone_size: -; cdr3_aa: CASTRTSRHEQFF; cdr3_nt: TGTGCCAGCACCCGGACTAGCAGGCATGAGCAGTTCTTC
v_call: TRBV14; j_call: TRBJ1-2; d_call: -; clone_size: -; cdr3_aa: CASSPSSPYGYTF; cdr3_nt: TGTGCCAGCAGCCCTTCAAGCCCCTATGGCTACACCTTC
v_call: TRBV27; j_call: TRBJ2-2; d_call: -; clone_size: -; cdr3_aa: CASSLQGYTGELFF; cdr3_nt: TGTGCCAGCAGTTTACAGGGCTACACCGGGGAGCTGTTTTTT
v_call: TRBV6-5; j_call: TRBJ2-7; d_call: TRBD1; clone_size: -; cdr3_aa: CASRRGQGLWEQYF; cdr3_nt: TGTGCCAGCAGACGGGGACAGGGGCTTTGGGAGCAGTACTTC
v_call: TRBV6-5; j_call: TRBJ2-7; d_call: -; clone_size: -; cdr3_aa: CASRYTDSPAYEQYF; cdr3_nt: TGTGCCAGCAGATACACAGACAGTCCCGCCTACGAGCAGTACTTC
v_call: TRBV5-4; j_call: TRBJ2-5; d_call: TRBD1; clone_size: -; cdr3_aa: CASSPGTAQETQYF; cdr3_nt: TGTGCCAGCAGCCCTGGGACAGCCCAAGAGACCCAGTACTTC
v_call: TRBV6-2/TRBV6-3; j_call: TRBJ2-1; d_call: TRBD2; clone_size: -; cdr3_aa: CASSYGFRASGRALYNEQFF; cdr3_nt: TGTGCCAGCAGTTACGGGTTTAGGGCTAGCGGGAGGGCCCTCTACAATGAGCAGTTCTTC
v_call: TRBV6-5; j_call: TRBJ2-7; d_call: TRBD2; clone_size: -; cdr3_aa: CATAGTSGYEQYF; cdr3_nt: TGTGCCACCGCCGGGACTAGCGGTTACGAGCAGTACTTC
v_call: TRBV3-1/TRBV3-2; j_call: TRBJ2-7; d_call: -; clone_size: -; cdr3_aa: CASSQVESEQYF; cdr3_nt: TGTGCCAGCAGCCAAGTGGAGAGCGAGCAGTACTTC
v_call: TRBV2; j_call: TRBJ1-1; d_call: TRBD1; clone_size: -; cdr3_aa: CASSDPGTAATEAFF; cdr3_nt: TGTGCCAGCAGTGATCCCGGGACAGCCGCCACTGAAGCTTTCTTT
v_call: TRBV7-2; j_call: TRBJ2-2; d_call: -; clone_size: -; cdr3_aa: CASSQRVPNTGELFF; cdr3_nt: TGTGCCAGCAGCCAACGGGTCCCGAACACCGGGGAGCTGTTTTTT
v_call: TRBV2; j_call: TRBJ1-2; d_call: TRBD1; clone_size: -; cdr3_aa: CASTNGQGNYGYTF; cdr3_nt: TGTGCCAGCACTAACGGACAGGGTAACTATGGCTACACCTTC
v_call: TRBV7-9; j_call: TRBJ1-6; d_call: -; clone_size: -; cdr3_aa: CASSTESWNSPLHF; cdr3_nt: TGTGCCAGCAGCACAGAGAGTTGGAATTCACCCCTCCACTTT
v_call: TRBV25-1; j_call: TRBJ2-2; d_call: -; clone_size: -; cdr3_aa: CASSEHRVNTGELFF; cdr3_nt: TGTGCCAGCAGTGAGCACAGGGTGAACACCGGGGAGCTGTTTTTT
v_call: TRBV7-3; j_call: TRBJ1-4; d_call: -; clone_size: -; cdr3_aa: CASSLTSGRANEKLFF; cdr3_nt: TGTGCCAGCAGCTTAACGTCAGGGAGGGCTAATGAAAAACTGTTTTTT
v_call: TRBV6-2/TRBV6-3; j_call: TRBJ1-3; d_call: TRBD1; clone_size: -; cdr3_aa: CASSRGPGQAPGNTIYF; cdr3_nt: TGTGCCAGCAGTCGCGGACCGGGACAGGCTCCGGGAAACACCATATATTTT
v_call: TRBV2; j_call: TRBJ1-5; d_call: TRBD1; clone_size: -; cdr3_aa: CASSEAQGARGNQPQHF; cdr3_nt: TGTGCCAGCAGTGAAGCGCAGGGGGCGCGAGGCAATCAGCCCCAGCATTTT
v_call: TRBV24-1; j_call: TRBJ2-5; d_call: TRBD1; clone_size: once; cdr3_aa: CATSVVTGQRETQYF; cdr3_nt: TGTGCCACCAGTGTGGTGACAGGGCAGCGAGAGACCCAGTACTTC
v_call: TRBV29-1; j_call: TRBJ2-2; d_call: -; clone_size: once; cdr3_aa: CSVDRNAGELFF; cdr3_nt: TGCAGCGTCGACAGGAACGCGGGGGAGCTGTTTTTT
v_call: TRBV7-2; j_call: TRBJ1-4; d_call: -; clone_size: once; cdr3_aa: CASSLGGANEKLFF; cdr3_nt: TGTGCCAGCAGCTTAGGAGGAGCTAATGAAAAACTGTTTTTT
v_call: TRBV5-1; j_call: TRBJ2-1; d_call: -; clone_size: few; cdr3_aa: CASGEGARMGNEQFF; cdr3_nt: TGCGCGTCGGGAGAAGGGGCGCGGATGGGGAATGAGCAGTTCTTC